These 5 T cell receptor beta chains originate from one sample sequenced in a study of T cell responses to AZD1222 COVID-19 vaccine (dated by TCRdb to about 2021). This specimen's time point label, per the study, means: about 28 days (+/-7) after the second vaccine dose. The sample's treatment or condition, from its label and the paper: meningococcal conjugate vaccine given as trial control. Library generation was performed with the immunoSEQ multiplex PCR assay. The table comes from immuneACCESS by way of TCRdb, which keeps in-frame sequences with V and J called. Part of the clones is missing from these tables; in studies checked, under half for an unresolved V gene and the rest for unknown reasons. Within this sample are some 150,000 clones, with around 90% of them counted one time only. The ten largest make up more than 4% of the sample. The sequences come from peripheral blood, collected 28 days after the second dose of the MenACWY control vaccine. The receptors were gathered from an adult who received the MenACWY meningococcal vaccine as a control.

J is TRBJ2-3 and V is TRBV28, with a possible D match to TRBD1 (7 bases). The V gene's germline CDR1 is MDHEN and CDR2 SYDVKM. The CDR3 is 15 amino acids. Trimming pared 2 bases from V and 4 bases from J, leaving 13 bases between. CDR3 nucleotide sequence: TGTGCCAGCAGTTTAGGAGGGGGCATAGCAGATACGCAGTATTTT. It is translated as CASSLGGGIADTQYF.

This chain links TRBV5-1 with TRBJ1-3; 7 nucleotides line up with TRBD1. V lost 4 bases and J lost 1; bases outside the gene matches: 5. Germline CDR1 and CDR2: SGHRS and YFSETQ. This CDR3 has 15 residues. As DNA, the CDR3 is TGCGCCAGCAGCGTCACGACAGGGTCTGGAAACACCATATATTTT. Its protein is CASSVTTGSGNTIYF.

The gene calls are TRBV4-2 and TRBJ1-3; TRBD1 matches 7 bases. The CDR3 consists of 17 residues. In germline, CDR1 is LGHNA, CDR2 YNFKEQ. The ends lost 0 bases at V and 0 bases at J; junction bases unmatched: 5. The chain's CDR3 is CASSQEEGQLSGNTIYF. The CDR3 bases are TGTGCCAGCAGCCAAGAAGAGGGACAGCTCTCTGGAAACACCATATATTTT.

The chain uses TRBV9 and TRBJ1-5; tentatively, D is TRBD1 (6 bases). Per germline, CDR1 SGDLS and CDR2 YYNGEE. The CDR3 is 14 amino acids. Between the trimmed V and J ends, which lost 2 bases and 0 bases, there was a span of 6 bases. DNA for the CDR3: TGTGCCAGCAGCGTCAGGGGTAGCAATCAGCCCCAGCATTTT. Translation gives CASSVRGSNQPQHF.

CDR3 DNA sequence: TGTGCCAGTAGTACCCGGCTAGCCCGTTCCTACAATGAGCAGTTCTTC. Translated, it gives CASSTRLARSYNEQFF. This chain joins TRBV19 and TRBJ2-1; possibly TRBD2 for D (5 bases). CDR3 length: 16 amino acids. The ends were cut back, 4 bases at V and 1 base at J, with 14 bases in the middle. The V gene's germline CDR1 is LNHDA and CDR2 SQIVND (reference sequence).